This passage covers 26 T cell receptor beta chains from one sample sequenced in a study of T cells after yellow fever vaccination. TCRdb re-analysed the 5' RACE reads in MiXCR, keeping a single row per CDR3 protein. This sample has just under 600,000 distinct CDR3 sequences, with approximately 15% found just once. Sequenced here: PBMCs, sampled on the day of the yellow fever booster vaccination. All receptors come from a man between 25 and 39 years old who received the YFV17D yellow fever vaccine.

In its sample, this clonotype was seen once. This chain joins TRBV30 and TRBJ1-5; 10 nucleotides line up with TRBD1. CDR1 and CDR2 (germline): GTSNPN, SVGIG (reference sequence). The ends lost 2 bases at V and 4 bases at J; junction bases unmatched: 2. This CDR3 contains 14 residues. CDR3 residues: CAWSKDRGNQPQHF. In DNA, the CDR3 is TGTGCCTGGAGTAAGGACAGGGGGAATCAGCCCCAGCATTTT.

In DNA, the CDR3 is TGTGCCAGCAGCACCGGCGGGGGCGGCTCCGAGCAGTACTTC. Translating gives CASSTGGGGSEQYF. V gene TRBV7-6 combines with J gene TRBJ2-7, with TRBD2 as a possible D gene (7 bases). Between the trimmed V and J ends, which lost 5 bases and 6 bases, there was a span of 17 bases. Germline V gene lookup returns CDR1 SGHVS and CDR2 FNYEAQ. CDR3 length: 14 residues. Using reference TRBV7-6 and TRBJ2-7 for the parts outside the CDR3, the full variable domain is GAGVSQSPRYKVTKRGQDVALRCDPISGHVSLYWYRQALGQGPEFLTYFNYEAQQDKSGLPNDRFSAERPEGSISTLTIQRTEQRDSAMYRCASSTGGGGSEQYFGPGTRLTVT.

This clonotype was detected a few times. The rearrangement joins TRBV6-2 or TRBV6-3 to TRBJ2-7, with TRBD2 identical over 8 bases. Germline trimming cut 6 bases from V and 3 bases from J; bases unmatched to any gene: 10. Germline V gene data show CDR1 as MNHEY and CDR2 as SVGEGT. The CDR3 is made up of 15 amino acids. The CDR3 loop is CASRHLSGSSYEQYF. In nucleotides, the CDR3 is TGTGCCAGCAGGCACCTCAGCGGGAGCAGCTACGAGCAGTACTTC.

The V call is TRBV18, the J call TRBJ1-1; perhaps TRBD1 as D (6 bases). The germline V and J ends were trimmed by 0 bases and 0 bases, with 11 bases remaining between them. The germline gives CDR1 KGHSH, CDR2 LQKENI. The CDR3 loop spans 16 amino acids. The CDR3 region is CASSPPGQKLNTEAFF. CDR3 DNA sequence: TGTGCCAGCTCACCACCAGGACAGAAACTGAACACTGAAGCTTTCTTT.

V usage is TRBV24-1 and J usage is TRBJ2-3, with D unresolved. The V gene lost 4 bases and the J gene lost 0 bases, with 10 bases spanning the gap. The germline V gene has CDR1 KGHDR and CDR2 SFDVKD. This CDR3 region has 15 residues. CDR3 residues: CATSDPSDSTDTQYF. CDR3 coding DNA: TGTGCCACCAGTGACCCTTCAGACAGCACAGATACGCAGTATTTT.

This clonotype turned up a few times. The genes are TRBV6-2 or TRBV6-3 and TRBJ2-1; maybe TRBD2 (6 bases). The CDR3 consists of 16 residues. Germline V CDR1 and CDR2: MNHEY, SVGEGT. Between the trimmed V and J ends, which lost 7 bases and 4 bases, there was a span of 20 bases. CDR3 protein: CASKGNAQRVYNEQFF. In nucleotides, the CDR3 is TGTGCCAGCAAAGGGAACGCGCAGCGGGTATACAATGAGCAGTTCTTC.

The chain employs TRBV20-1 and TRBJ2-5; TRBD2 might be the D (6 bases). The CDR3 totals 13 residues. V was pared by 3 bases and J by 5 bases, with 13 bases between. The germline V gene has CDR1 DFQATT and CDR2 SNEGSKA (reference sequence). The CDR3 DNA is TGCAGTGCTAGTAAAACGGGGGAGGAGACCCAGTACTTC. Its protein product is CSASKTGEETQYF.

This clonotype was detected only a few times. The CDR3 sequence: CASSSPRTGGETQYF. The CDR3 nucleotides are TGTGCCAGCAGTTCCCCCAGGACAGGGGGAGAGACCCAGTACTTC. V usage is TRBV12-3 or TRBV12-4 and J usage is TRBJ2-5; TRBD1 agrees at 10 bases. V dropped 4 bases and J dropped 4; count of bases not matched to a gene: 6. The CDR3 has 15 residues.

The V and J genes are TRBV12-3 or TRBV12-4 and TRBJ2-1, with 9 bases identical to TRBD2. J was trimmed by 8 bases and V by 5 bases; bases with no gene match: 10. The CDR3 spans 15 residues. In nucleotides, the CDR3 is TGTGCCAGCAGTCAAAGAGCGGGAGGAATCCATGAGCAGTTCTTC. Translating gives CASSQRAGGIHEQFF.

Written as DNA, the CDR3 is TGTGCCATCAGTGAGTCCGACAACTACGAGCAGTACTTC. Translated: CAISESDNYEQYF. This chain uses TRBV10-3 with TRBJ2-7; D uncertain. Trimming left V 0 bases short and J 3 bases short, with 6 bases between. From germline, CDR1 is ENHRY and CDR2 SYGVKD. This CDR3 has 13 amino acids.

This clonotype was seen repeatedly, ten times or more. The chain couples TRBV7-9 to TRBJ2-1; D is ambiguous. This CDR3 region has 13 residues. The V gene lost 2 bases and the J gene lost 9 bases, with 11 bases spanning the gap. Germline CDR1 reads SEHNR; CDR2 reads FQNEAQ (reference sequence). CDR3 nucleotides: TGTGCCAGCAGCTTACCTGGGGTCGGTGAGCAGTTCTTC. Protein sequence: CASSLPGVGEQFF.

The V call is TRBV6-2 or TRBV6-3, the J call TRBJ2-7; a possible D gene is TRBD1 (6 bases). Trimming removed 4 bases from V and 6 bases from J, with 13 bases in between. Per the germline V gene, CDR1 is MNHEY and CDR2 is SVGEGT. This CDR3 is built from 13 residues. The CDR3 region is CASSSGEWSEQYF. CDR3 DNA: TGTGCCAGCAGTTCAGGGGAATGGAGCGAGCAGTACTTC.

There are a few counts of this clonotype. This CDR3 reads CASSQDPRGLAGVYNEQFF. The DNA of the CDR3 is TGTGCCAGCAGCCAAGACCCCCGGGGACTAGCGGGAGTGTACAATGAGCAGTTCTTC. The V and J genes are TRBV4-2 and TRBJ2-1; 14 bases fit TRBD2. Germline-derived CDR1 and CDR2 are LGHNA and YNFKEQ. The CDR3 totals 19 residues. Germline trimming cut 0 bases from V and 4 bases from J; bases unmatched to any gene: 8.

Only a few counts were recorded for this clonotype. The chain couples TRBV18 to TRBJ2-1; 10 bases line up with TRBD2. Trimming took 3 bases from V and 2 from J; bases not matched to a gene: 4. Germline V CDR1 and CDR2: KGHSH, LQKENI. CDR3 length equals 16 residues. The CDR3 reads CASSPSGRYPYNEQFF. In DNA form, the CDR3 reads TGTGCCAGCTCACCTAGCGGGAGGTACCCCTACAATGAGCAGTTCTTC. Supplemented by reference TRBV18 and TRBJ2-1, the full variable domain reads NAGVMQNPRHLVRRRGQEARLRCSPMKGHSHVYWYRQLPEEGLKFMVYLQKENIIDESGMPKERFSAEFPKEGPSILRIQQVVRGDSAAYFCASSPSGRYPYNEQFFGPGTRLTVL.

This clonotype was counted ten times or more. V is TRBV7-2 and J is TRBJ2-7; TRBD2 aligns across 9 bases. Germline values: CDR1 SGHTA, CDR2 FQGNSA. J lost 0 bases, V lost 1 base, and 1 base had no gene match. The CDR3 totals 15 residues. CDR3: CASSLVSGSSYEQYF. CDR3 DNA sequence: TGTGCCAGCAGCTTAGTTAGCGGGAGCTCCTACGAGCAGTACTTC.

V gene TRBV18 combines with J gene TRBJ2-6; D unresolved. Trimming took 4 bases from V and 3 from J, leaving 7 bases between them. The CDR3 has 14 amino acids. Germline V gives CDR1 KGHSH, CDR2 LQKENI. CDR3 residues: CASSLSRGANVLTF. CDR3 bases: TGTGCCAGCTCACTTTCTCGTGGGGCCAACGTCCTGACTTTC.

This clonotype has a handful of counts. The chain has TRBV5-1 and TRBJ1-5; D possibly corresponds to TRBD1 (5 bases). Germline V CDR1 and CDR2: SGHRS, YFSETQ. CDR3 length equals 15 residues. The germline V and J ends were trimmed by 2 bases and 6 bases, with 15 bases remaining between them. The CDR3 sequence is CASSLGAGVGQPQHF. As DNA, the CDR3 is TGCGCCAGCAGCTTAGGAGCGGGGGTTGGTCAGCCCCAGCATTTT.

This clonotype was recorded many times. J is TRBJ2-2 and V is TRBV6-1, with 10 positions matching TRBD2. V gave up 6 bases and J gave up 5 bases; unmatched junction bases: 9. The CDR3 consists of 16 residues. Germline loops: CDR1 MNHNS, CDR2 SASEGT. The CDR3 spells CASSDPSGSGTGELFF. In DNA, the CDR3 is TGTGCCAGCAGCGACCCTAGCGGGAGCGGGACCGGGGAGCTGTTTTTT.

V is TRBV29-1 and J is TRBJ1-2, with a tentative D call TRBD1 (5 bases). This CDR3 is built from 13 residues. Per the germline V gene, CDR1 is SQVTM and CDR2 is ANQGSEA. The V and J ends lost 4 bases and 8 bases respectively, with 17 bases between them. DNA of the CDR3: TGCAGCGTTGGGGAGGGCGGGGGAAGAGGCTACACCTTC. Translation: CSVGEGGGRGYTF.

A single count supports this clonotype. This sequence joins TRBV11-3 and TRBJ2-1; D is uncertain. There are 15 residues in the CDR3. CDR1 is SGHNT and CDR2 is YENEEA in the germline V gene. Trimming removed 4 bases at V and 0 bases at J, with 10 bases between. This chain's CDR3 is CASSYILSSYNEQFF. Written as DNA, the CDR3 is TGTGCCAGCAGCTACATTCTAAGCTCCTACAATGAGCAGTTCTTC. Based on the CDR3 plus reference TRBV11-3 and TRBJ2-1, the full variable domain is EAGVVQSPRYKIIEKKQPVAFWCNPISGHNTLYWYLQNLGQGPELLIRYENEEAVDDSQLPKDRFSAERLKGVDSTLKIQPAELGDSAVYLCASSYILSSYNEQFFGPGTRLTVL.

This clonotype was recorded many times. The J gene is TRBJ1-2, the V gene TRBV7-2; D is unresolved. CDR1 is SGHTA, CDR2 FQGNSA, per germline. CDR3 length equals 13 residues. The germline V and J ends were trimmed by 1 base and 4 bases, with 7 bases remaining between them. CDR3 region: CASSLEGAYGYTF. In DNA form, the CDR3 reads TGTGCCAGCAGCTTAGAGGGAGCCTATGGCTACACCTTC. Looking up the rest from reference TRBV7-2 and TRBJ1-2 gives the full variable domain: GAGVSQSPSNKVTEKGKDVELRCDPISGHTALYWYRQSLGQGLEFLIYFQGNSAPDKSGLPSDRFSAERTGGSVSTLTIQRTQQEDSAVYLCASSLEGAYGYTFGSGTRLTVV.

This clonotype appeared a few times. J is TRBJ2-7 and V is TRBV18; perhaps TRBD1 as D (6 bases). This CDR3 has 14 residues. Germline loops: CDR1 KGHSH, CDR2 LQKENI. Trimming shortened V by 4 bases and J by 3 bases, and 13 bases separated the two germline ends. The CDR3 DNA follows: TGTGCCAGCTCACTCAAGGACAGCTTCTACGAGCAGTACTTC. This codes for CASSLKDSFYEQYF.

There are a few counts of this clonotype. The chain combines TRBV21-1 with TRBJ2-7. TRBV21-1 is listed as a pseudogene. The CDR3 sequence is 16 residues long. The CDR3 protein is CASSKESAKAPYEQYF. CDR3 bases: TGTGCCAGCAGCAAAGAGTCAGCAAAAGCACCTTACGAGCAGTACTTC.

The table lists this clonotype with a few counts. CDR3 coding DNA: TGTGCCATCAGTGAGGAGGCCGGAGATACGCAGTATTTT. Translation: CAISEEAGDTQYF. The chain links TRBV10-3 to TRBJ2-3; no clear D gene. V shed 2 bases and J shed 5 bases, with 8 bases lying between them. Per the germline V gene, CDR1 is ENHRY and CDR2 is SYGVKD. The CDR3 consists of 13 residues.

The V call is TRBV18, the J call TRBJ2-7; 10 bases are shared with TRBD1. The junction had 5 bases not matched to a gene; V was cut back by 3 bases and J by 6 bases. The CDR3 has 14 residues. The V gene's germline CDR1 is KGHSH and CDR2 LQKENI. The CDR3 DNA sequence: TGTGCCAGCTCACCGGTGGGGACAGGGGCCGAGCAGTACTTC. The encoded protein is CASSPVGTGAEQYF.

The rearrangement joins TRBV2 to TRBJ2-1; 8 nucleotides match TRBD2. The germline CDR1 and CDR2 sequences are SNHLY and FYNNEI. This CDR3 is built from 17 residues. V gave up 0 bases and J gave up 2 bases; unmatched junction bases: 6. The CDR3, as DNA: TGTGCCAGCAGTGAAGCGTTCCGGGGGGGAACCTACAATGAGCAGTTCTTC. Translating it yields CASSEAFRGGTYNEQFF.